Below, 16 T cell receptor beta chains from the same sample are listed, as sequenced in a study of shared clonotypes between healthy human individuals. This table comes from immunoSEQ multiplex PCR, and its TCRdb copy is limited to in-frame clones, with some not included. The sample yields under 350,000 clones, over 75% seen once. Sequencing was done on a sample of memory CD8+ T cells sorted from blood. Subset described: CD45RO+ cells pooled with CCR7-negative TemRA cells. The receptor set was obtained from a man younger than 30 in good health.

This rearrangement joins TRBV7-9 to TRBJ1-2, with 11 bases matching TRBD1. The ends lost 4 bases at V and 3 bases at J; junction bases unmatched: 13. The germline V gene has CDR1 SEHNR and CDR2 FQNEAQ (reference sequence). The CDR3 is 18 amino acids. For the CDR3, the DNA is TGTGCCAGCAGCTCCTTGGACAGGGGGCGCAACCCTTACTATGGCTACACCTTC. Translating it yields CASSSLDRGRNPYYGYTF.

This chain connects TRBV5-1 to TRBJ2-2, with D maybe TRBD2 (6 bases). V lost 3 bases and J 1 base, leaving 19 bases between the germline ends. From germline, CDR1 is SGHRS and CDR2 YFSETQ. The CDR3 has 18 amino acids. CDR3 DNA sequence: TGCGCCAGCAGCTCGAAAATCCCGGGACTGCAGAACACCGGGGAGCTGTTTTTT. Its translation: CASSSKIPGLQNTGELFF.

A single count supports this clone. V is TRBV30 and J is TRBJ2-2; tentative D call: TRBD1 (5 bases). CDR1 and CDR2 from the germline V gene are GTSNPN and SVGIG (reference sequence). This CDR3 region has 11 residues. V was pared by 2 bases and J by 10 bases, with 8 bases between. The CDR3 is CAWSHGQELFF. The CDR3 DNA follows: TGTGCCTGGAGTCATGGACAGGAGCTGTTTTTT.

The chain links TRBV15 to TRBJ2-2, with 7 positions matching TRBD1. Germline CDR1 and CDR2: LNHNV and YYDKDF (reference sequence). V lost 9 bases to trimming and J lost 6 bases; unmatched junction nucleotides: 16. This CDR3 contains 16 residues. The CDR3 here is CATWGSSRGTSGELFF. The CDR3 DNA is TGTGCCACATGGGGTTCGTCCAGGGGGACGTCCGGGGAGCTGTTTTTT.

The chain uses TRBV6-1 and TRBJ2-7; D not certain. Germline loops: CDR1 MNHNS, CDR2 SASEGT. This CDR3 comprises 14 residues. V lost 1 base and J 2 bases, leaving 9 bases between the germline ends. CDR3 in amino acids: CASSEGQAAYEQYF. CDR3 DNA sequence: TGTGCCAGCAGTGAAGGGCAGGCAGCCTACGAGCAGTACTTC.

This sequence joins TRBV30 and TRBJ2-2; the D gene is possibly TRBD2 (5 bases). Germline loops: CDR1 GTSNPN, CDR2 SVGIG (reference sequence). CDR3 size: 13 residues. The ends were cut back, 2 bases at V and 5 bases at J, with 9 bases in the middle. The CDR3: CAWSLTGTGELFF. CDR3 nucleotides: TGTGCCTGGAGTCTTACGGGGACCGGGGAGCTGTTTTTT.

The chain combines TRBV5-1 with TRBJ1-3; D remains ambiguous. Per the germline V gene, CDR1 is SGHRS and CDR2 is YFSETQ. This CDR3 has 15 residues. V dropped 0 bases and J dropped 1 base, with 8 bases sitting between them. This CDR3 is CASSLAVASGNTIYF. As DNA, the CDR3 is TGCGCCAGCAGCTTGGCTGTAGCTTCTGGAAACACCATATATTTT.

The chain carries TRBV13 and TRBJ1-6; weak D call: TRBD1 (6 bases). V was trimmed by 0 bases and J by 4 bases, leaving 10 bases between them. The CDR3 spans 16 residues. Germline CDR1 and CDR2: PRHDT and FYEKMQ (reference sequence). CDR3 loop: CASSLGGTRYNSPLHF. For the CDR3, the DNA is TGTGCCAGCAGCTTAGGCGGGACAAGATATAATTCACCCCTCCACTTT.

This chain joins TRBV30 and TRBJ2-7, with D possibly matching TRBD2 (5 bases). The germline CDR1 and CDR2 sequences are GTSNPN and SVGIG (reference sequence). CDR3 length: 11 residues. Trimming took 0 bases from V and 6 from J, leaving 6 bases between them. The CDR3 here is CAWSVEGEQYF. CDR3 in DNA: TGTGCCTGGAGTGTTGAGGGCGAGCAGTACTTC.

The chain uses TRBV6-1 and TRBJ2-3; the D gene is possibly TRBD1 (6 bases). The germline gives CDR1 MNHNS, CDR2 SASEGT. Trimming pared 3 bases from V and 7 bases from J, leaving 14 bases between. This CDR3 spans 14 amino acids. CDR3 residues: CASSDRDTKYTQYF. In DNA form, the CDR3 reads TGTGCCAGCAGTGACCGGGACACCAAATATACGCAGTATTTT.

Concerning this clone itself: A read error may produce the germline difference seen at one junction end. The chain couples TRBV7-7 to TRBJ1-4; D is ambiguous. The germline CDR1 and CDR2 sequences are SSHAT and FNYEAQ (reference sequence). CDR3 size: 12 residues. CDR3 DNA: TGTGCTAGCAGCCTAAATAATGAAAAACTGTTTTTT. This sequence encodes CASSLNNEKLFF.

The chain couples TRBV6-1 to TRBJ1-5, with a weak D call TRBD1 (5 bases). The CDR3 is 15 residues long. CDR1 is MNHNS, CDR2 SASEGT, per germline. V was shortened by 2 bases and J by 6 bases, with 14 bases between the two germline ends. The CDR3 sequence: CASSETGGDGQPQHF. CDR3 in DNA: TGTGCCAGCAGTGAAACTGGAGGGGACGGTCAGCCCCAGCATTTT.

This chain links TRBV4-1 with TRBJ1-2; 9 nucleotides line up with TRBD1. This CDR3 contains 14 residues. After removal of 4 bases from V and 8 bases from J, the junction contained 8 bases not matched to a gene. CDR1 MGHRA and CDR2 YSYEKL come from the germline V gene. In DNA, the CDR3 is TGCGCCAGCAGCCCTTGGACAGGGGCGGACGGCTACACCTTC. Protein sequence: CASSPWTGADGYTF.

This chain links TRBV11-2 with TRBJ2-7; 8 nucleotides line up with TRBD1. The V gene's germline CDR1 is SGHAT and CDR2 FQNNGV. This CDR3 contains 15 residues. V was pared by 5 bases and J by 0 bases, with 6 bases of the junction left unmatched. The DNA for the CDR3 is TGTGCCAGCAGCCTGGACAGGGACAACTCCTACGAGCAGTACTTC. Translated, it gives CASSLDRDNSYEQYF.

This clone was seen once. Other DNA sequences in this specimen translate into the identical CDR3. V usage is TRBV9 and J usage is TRBJ1-1; 7 positions match TRBD1. Germline loops: CDR1 SGDLS, CDR2 YYNGEE. The length of the CDR3 is 13 residues. Trimming took 5 bases from V and 0 from J; bases not matched to a gene: 1. The CDR3 spells CASSTGVNTEAFF. As DNA, the CDR3 is TGTGCCAGCAGTACAGGGGTGAACACTGAAGCTTTCTTT. Based on the CDR3 plus reference TRBV9 and TRBJ1-1, the full variable domain is DSGVTQTPKHLITATGQRVTLRCSPRSGDLSVYWYQQSLDQGLQFLIQYYNGEERAKGNILERFSAQQFPDLHSELNLSSLELGDSALYFCASSTGVNTEAFFGQGTRLTVV.

V usage is TRBV9 and J usage is TRBJ2-3, with TRBD2 identical over 8 bases. This CDR3 has 14 residues. The junction had 3 bases not matched to a gene; V was cut back by 3 bases and J by 3 bases. Germline V gives CDR1 SGDLS, CDR2 YYNGEE. The CDR3 reads CASSGAGETDTQYF. The CDR3 DNA follows: TGTGCCAGCAGCGGAGCGGGGGAGACAGATACGCAGTATTTT.